A single sample gave rise to the 14 T cell receptor beta chains below, sequenced in a study of PD-L1 blockade in urothelial cancer. Time point reported: pretreatment peripheral blood. Assay: immunoSEQ multiplex PCR; the TCRdb copy retains only in-frame clones and omits some. Seen here are about 56,000 clones, over 75% observed once, and the top ten hold 15% to 18%. This specimen was PBMCs, taken around atezolizumab (anti-PD-L1) treatment. The source of these receptors is a man aged 65 to 85 with urothelial cancer.

The rearrangement joins TRBV5-1 to TRBJ2-7; a weak D match, TRBD1 (5 bases). Trimming pared 0 bases from V and 3 bases from J, leaving 10 bases between. CDR1 is SGHRS and CDR2 is YFSETQ in the germline V gene. The CDR3 runs 14 residues. Here the CDR3 reads CASSLAGDSYEQYF. CDR3 nucleotide sequence: TGCGCCAGCAGCTTGGCCGGAGACAGCTACGAGCAGTACTTC.

The chain joins TRBV4-1 to TRBJ1-5, with D unclear. Per germline, CDR1 MGHRA and CDR2 YSYEKL. The CDR3 is made up of 16 amino acids. V gave up 4 bases and J gave up 0 bases, with 13 bases separating them. CDR3 DNA sequence: TGCGCCAGCAGCCCCAGGCGGGAATATAGCAATCAGCCCCAGCATTTT. Translating gives CASSPRREYSNQPQHF.

The CDR3, as DNA: TGTGCCGTCGGGACAGACTATGGCTACACCTTC. Amino acid sequence: CAVGTDYGYTF. The V gene is TRBV10-3, the J gene TRBJ1-2; 7 positions match TRBD1. Germline V CDR1 and CDR2: ENHRY, SYGVKD. This CDR3 contains 11 residues. V lost 11 bases to trimming and J lost 3 bases; unmatched junction nucleotides: 3.

The chain links TRBV19 to TRBJ2-2; 12 bases line up with TRBD2. Unmatched junction bases numbered 7, after V lost 5 bases and J lost 3 bases. The germline CDR1 and CDR2 sequences are LNHDA and SQIVND (reference sequence). This CDR3 region has 17 residues. The CDR3, as DNA: TGTGCCAGTAGTCCTCCCGGACTAGCGGGATACACCGGGGAGCTGTTTTTT. Encoded protein: CASSPPGLAGYTGELFF.

The chain joins TRBV7-2 to TRBJ1-2, with D hard to call. Germline V CDR1 and CDR2: SGHTA, FQGNSA. The CDR3 is made up of 15 amino acids. V was clipped by 1 base and J by 0 bases, with 9 bases between them. The CDR3 region is CASSLDSLTNYGYTF. The DNA for the CDR3 is TGTGCCAGCAGCTTAGACAGCCTTACTAACTATGGCTACACCTTC. Full variable domain (rest looked up from reference TRBV7-2 and TRBJ1-2): GAGVSQSPSNKVTEKGKDVELRCDPISGHTALYWYRQSLGQGLEFLIYFQGNSAPDKSGLPSDRFSAERTGGSVSTLTIQRTQQEDSAVYLCASSLDSLTNYGYTFGSGTRLTVV.

The chain has TRBV15 and TRBJ2-1; D perhaps matches TRBD2 (6 bases). This CDR3 has 14 residues. The V gene lost 0 bases and the J gene lost 10 bases, with 13 bases spanning the gap. Per germline, CDR1 LNHNV and CDR2 YYDKDF (reference sequence). The CDR3 here is CATSREGGAMEQFF. DNA for the CDR3: TGTGCCACCAGCAGAGAAGGCGGGGCCATGGAGCAGTTCTTC.

This clone was detected only once. Here the CDR3 DNA reads TGCAGCGTTGAAGGGGGGGGGATAGAGACCCAGTACTTC. It specifies CSVEGGGIETQYF. The rearrangement links TRBV29-1 to TRBJ2-5, with TRBD2 matching over 7 bases. J was trimmed by 4 bases and V by 1 base; bases with no gene match: 3. From germline, CDR1 is SQVTM and CDR2 ANQGSEA. The CDR3 contains 13 residues.

The chain combines TRBV5-6 with TRBJ1-2; no firm D call. Deletions cut 1 base from V and 5 bases from J, with 15 bases between. Germline V CDR1 and CDR2: SGHDT, YYEEEE. The CDR3 contains 15 residues. DNA of the CDR3: TGTGCCAGCAGCTTGAGTGGCAGGATTAGTTATGGCTACACCTTC. Its translation: CASSLSGRISYGYTF. Using reference TRBV5-6 and TRBJ1-2 for the parts outside the CDR3, the full variable domain is DAGVTQSPTHLIKTRGQQVTLRCSPKSGHDTVSWYQQALGQGPQFIFQYYEEEERQRGNFPDRFSGHQFPNYSSELNVNALLLGDSALYLCASSLSGRISYGYTFGSGTRLTVV.

The V gene is TRBV10-3, the J gene TRBJ2-7, with 9 bases aligning to TRBD1. Trimming took 3 bases from V and 5 from J; bases not matched to a gene: 11. This CDR3 spans 16 amino acids. The germline V gene has CDR1 ENHRY and CDR2 SYGVKD. The CDR3 region is CAISDFKDRGGHEQYF. CDR3 DNA sequence: TGTGCCATCAGTGACTTTAAGGACAGGGGAGGCCACGAGCAGTACTTC.

The CDR3, as DNA: TGTGCCAGCAGCTCTGGACAGGGTAAAGGCGAGCAGTACTTC. Its translation: CASSSGQGKGEQYF. This chain links TRBV27 with TRBJ2-7; 8 bases are a match to TRBD1. CDR1 and CDR2 (germline): MNHEY, SMNVEV (reference sequence). Unmatched junction bases numbered 10, after V lost 6 bases and J lost 6 bases. The CDR3 has 14 amino acids.

This sequence joins TRBV7-9 and TRBJ2-2; 9 bases are a match to TRBD1. The CDR3 length is 16 residues. After removal of 5 bases from V and 4 bases from J, the junction contained 8 bases not matched to a gene. Germline values: CDR1 SEHNR, CDR2 FQNEAQ (reference sequence). CDR3 sequence (DNA): TGTGCCAGCAGCCCCGGCGGGACAGGGCCCACCGGGGAGCTGTTTTTT. It codes for CASSPGGTGPTGELFF.

V is TRBV30 and J is TRBJ1-3; no firm D call. In germline, CDR1 is GTSNPN, CDR2 SVGIG (reference sequence). The V gene lost 1 base and the J gene lost 3 bases, with 7 bases spanning the gap. The CDR3 has 13 residues. In DNA form, the CDR3 reads TGTGCCTGGAGTGCCGGGGTTGGAAACACCATATATTTT. This encodes CAWSAGVGNTIYF.

This chain connects TRBV4-1 to TRBJ2-7; D is possibly TRBD1 (5 bases). V gave up 0 bases and J gave up 4 bases, with 10 bases separating them. CDR3 length: 14 amino acids. The germline V gene has CDR1 MGHRA and CDR2 YSYEKL. CDR3 amino acids: CASSQDPGIYEQYF. CDR3 in DNA: TGCGCCAGCAGCCAAGATCCAGGGATATACGAGCAGTACTTC.

This clone was detected only a few times. The chain recombines TRBV6-5 with TRBJ1-2, with D possibly TRBD1 on 5 matching bases. The V gene lost 6 bases and the J gene lost 7 bases, with 21 bases spanning the gap. Looked up from germline, CDR1 is MNHEY and CDR2 is SVGAGI. CDR3 length: 15 amino acids. CDR3 sequence reads: CASRTPLGLEGGYTF. Here the CDR3 DNA reads TGTGCCAGCAGAACTCCCCTGGGACTAGAAGGTGGCTACACCTTC.